This T cell receptor (beta chain) appears in the sequencing data of a study of blood T cells in healthy people across ages. A J-beta primer mix and a sample-barcoded 5' primer were used in a second PCR of roughly 7 to 12 cycles. TCRdb processed the 5' RACE reads anew with MiXCR; each CDR3 protein has one entry. The sample contains around 940,000 distinct CDR3 sequences, roughly 51% of which appear only once. Study results and caveats: PBMCs that were unsorted prevented a conclusive naive versus antigen-experienced comparison. A roughly linear fall in TCR beta diversity per million T cells was seen with increasing age.

Trimming left V 7 bases short and J 0 bases short, with 15 bases between. CDR1 and CDR2 from the germline V gene are MNHNS and SASEGT. CDR3 length equals 15 residues. As to this clonotype: Antigen specificity is unknown.

Ten milliliters of peripheral blood were drawn from each donor. PBMCs were isolated at a quantity of at least 6.5 million per sample. The sequence was collected from a woman aged 60-75 years in good health. This chain uses TRBV6-1 with TRBJ1-1; D remains ambiguous. The specimen was blood. The CDR3 nucleotides are TGTGCCAGCACGAGGAGCCTTAGCATGAACACTGAAGCTTTCTTT. It translates to CASTRSLSMNTEAFF.